This T cell receptor beta chain was observed in a study of OX40 agonist ivuxolimab in advanced cancers. Study details: A history of anti-PD-1, anti-PD-L1 or anti-CTLA-4 therapy was acceptable, and about 40% had some. Study results and limitations: Several nonresponders also turned out to have low normalized T-cell clonal expansion. In the 0.1 to 3.0 mg/kg range, CD4+ and CD8+ blood T cells had expanded clonally by week 6.

To note about this clone: Its antigen remains unidentified.

This CDR3 region has 18 residues. Germline values: CDR1 SEHNR, CDR2 FQNEAQ (reference sequence). The J segment lost 0 bases and the V segment lost 4 bases, leaving 9 bases of the junction unmatched. The assay was immunoSEQ multiplex PCR, and TCRdb's table has in-frame clones only and misses some. The table lists over 35,000 clones, around 89% of them singletons. The rearrangement links TRBV7-9 to TRBJ2-3; TRBD2 agrees at 11 bases. Specimen: CD4+ or CD8+ T cells sorted from blood, collected in a trial of the OX40 agonist ivuxolimab. The receptor's source is an adult with an advanced solid tumor such as melanoma, head and neck, liver or kidney cancer. This CDR3 is CASSSPSGRSKSTDTQYF. For the CDR3, the DNA is TGTGCCAGCAGCTCCCCTAGCGGGAGGTCCAAAAGCACAGATACGCAGTATTTT.